These 11 T cell receptor beta chains share one sample of origin, sequenced in a study of shared clonotypes between healthy human individuals. Clones were read by immunoSEQ multiplex PCR, and TCRdb kept only the in-frame ones, dropping some. The sample has 98,000 or so clones; about 70% are singletons. The specimen sequenced was memory CD8+ T cells sorted from blood. Subset described: CD45RO+ cells pooled with CCR7-negative TemRA cells. All receptors come from a woman aged 30 to 39 in good health.

This clone showed up just a few times. The genes are TRBV7-9 and TRBJ2-5; the match to TRBD2 covers 9 bases. The CDR3 loop spans 18 amino acids. The V gene's germline CDR1 is SEHNR and CDR2 FQNEAQ (reference sequence). Trimming removed 5 bases from V and 5 bases from J; junction bases left unmatched: 18. DNA of the CDR3: TGTGCCAGCAGCCATCCCCAAGAGGTAGCGGGAGACTTCGAGACCCAGTACTTC. Amino acid sequence: CASSHPQEVAGDFETQYF.

This chain links TRBV5-4 with TRBJ2-5; the D is unclear. The CDR3 has 13 amino acids. Trimming took 2 bases from V and 1 from J, leaving 6 bases between them. The V gene's germline CDR1 is SGHNT and CDR2 YYREEE (reference sequence). This CDR3 is CASSFPSQETQYF. Here the CDR3 DNA reads TGTGCCAGCAGCTTCCCTAGCCAAGAGACCCAGTACTTC.

In this sample, this clone turned up once. The chain combines TRBV5-8 with TRBJ2-1; D remains unclear. With 2 bases removed from V and 4 bases from J, the gap between germline ends came to 13 bases. This CDR3 has 15 residues. Per germline, CDR1 SGHTS and CDR2 YDEGEE. In DNA, the CDR3 is TGTGCCAGCAGCTTCGACGGTGGGGAATACAATGAGCAGTTCTTC. Translated, it gives CASSFDGGEYNEQFF. Together with reference TRBV5-8 and TRBJ2-1, the CDR3 gives the full variable domain: EAGVTQSPTHLIKTRGQQATLRCSPISGHTSVYWYQQALGLGLQFLLWYDEGEERNRGNFPPRFSGRQFPNYSSELNVNALELEDSALYLCASSFDGGEYNEQFFGPGTRLTVL.

This rearrangement joins TRBV19 to TRBJ2-6, with D hard to call. The CDR3 covers 16 residues. Trimming took off 3 bases at V and 0 bases at J, with 9 bases between the two ends. Germline CDR1 is LNHDA and CDR2 is SQIVND (reference sequence). CDR3 residues: CASSMDPGSGANVLTF. The CDR3 DNA reads TGTGCCAGTAGTATGGATCCGGGCTCTGGGGCCAACGTCCTGACTTTC.

About this clone: One junction end disagrees with the germline gene, perhaps due to a read error. The chain is built from TRBV28 and TRBJ1-2; no firm D call. This CDR3 spans 16 amino acids. Germline V gene sequence: CDR1 MDHEN, CDR2 SYDVKM. Here the CDR3 DNA reads TGTGCCAGCAGCCCCGTCCTGGGCAGTTGGAGCTATGGCTATACCTTC. Its translation is CASSPVLGSWSYGYTF.

This clone turned up a few times. J is TRBJ2-7 and V is TRBV2, with D possibly called TRBD1 or TRBD2 (5 bases each). Per the germline V gene, CDR1 is SNHLY and CDR2 is FYNNEI. Trimming removed 6 bases from V and 2 bases from J, with 11 bases in between. This CDR3 has 13 amino acids. CDR3 sequence: CASRTAVPYEQYF. The CDR3 DNA sequence: TGTGCCAGCAGGACAGCGGTCCCCTACGAGCAGTACTTC.

This rearrangement joins TRBV5-1 to TRBJ2-6; no clear D. Trimming shortened V by 0 bases and J by 1 base, and 11 bases separated the two germline ends. CDR1 and CDR2 (germline): SGHRS, YFSETQ. The CDR3 has 17 residues. CDR3 protein: CASSLGPFESGANVLTF. CDR3 coding DNA: TGCGCCAGCAGCTTGGGCCCTTTTGAATCTGGGGCCAACGTCCTGACTTTC. The variable domain in full, completed from reference TRBV5-1 and TRBJ2-6, reads KAGVTQTPRYLIKTRGQQVTLSCSPISGHRSVSWYQQTPGQGLQFLFEYFSETQRNKGNFPGRFSGRQFSNSRSEMNVSTLELGDSALYLCASSLGPFESGANVLTFGAGSRLTVL.

This clone was picked up many times. The gene calls are TRBV2 and TRBJ2-1; D unclear. The germline gives CDR1 SNHLY, CDR2 FYNNEI. CDR3 length: 12 amino acids. V was clipped by 5 bases and J by 5 bases, with 7 bases between them. Written as DNA, the CDR3 is TGTGCCAGCAGTCTTTATAACAATGAGCAGTTCTTC. Translation: CASSLYNNEQFF. Together with reference TRBV2 and TRBJ2-1, the CDR3 gives the full variable domain: EPEVTQTPSHQVTQMGQEVILRCVPISNHLYFYWYRQILGQKVEFLVSFYNNEISEKSEIFDDQFSVERPDGSNFTLKIRSTKLEDSAMYFCASSLYNNEQFFGPGTRLTVL.

The chain joins TRBV10-1 to TRBJ2-7; D gene ambiguous. The CDR3 length is 13 residues. Germline V gene data show CDR1 as WNHNN and CDR2 as SYGVQD (reference sequence). V was pared by 0 bases and J by 3 bases, with 6 bases between. CDR3 sequence: CASSESESYEQYF. As DNA, the CDR3 is TGCGCCAGCAGTGAGTCAGAGAGCTACGAGCAGTACTTC.

About this clone itself: Other DNA sequences in the sample encode the same CDR3. The gene calls are TRBV5-1 and TRBJ2-1; D not certain. Trimming stripped 0 bases from V and 0 bases from J, with 7 bases between. The germline gives CDR1 SGHRS, CDR2 YFSETQ. The CDR3 consists of 15 residues. This CDR3 is CASSLAGSSYNEQFF. Here the CDR3 DNA reads TGCGCCAGCAGCTTGGCGGGCAGCTCCTACAATGAGCAGTTCTTC.

The V call is TRBV29-1, the J call TRBJ2-1, with TRBD2 matching 7 bases. Trimming removed 3 bases from V and 7 bases from J; junction bases left unmatched: 18. From germline, CDR1 is SQVTM and CDR2 ANQGSEA. This CDR3 is 17 amino acids long. CDR3 amino acids: CSVDGSLGAGVSNEQFF. The CDR3 DNA reads as TGCAGCGTTGACGGATCCCTCGGGGCGGGAGTCAGTAATGAGCAGTTCTTC.